This T cell receptor (beta chain) was retrieved from a study of metastatic and nonmetastatic thyroid tumors (dated by TCRdb to the early 2020s). In the study overall: Repertoires from peripheral blood and from tumor or nodule tissue samples of malignant and benign thyroid patients were compared.

None of the patients had been given any treatment before thyroid surgery. The study retrospectively analysed patient clinical samples collected from about 2012 to 2019 using T-cell receptor beta sequencing. This clone was seen repeatedly, ten times or more. Its antigen target is currently unknown. Within one base of it there is no much larger clone, and no base qualities were kept. Results the study describes overall, beyond this receptor: In both blood and tumor samples, malignant tumors were reported to have significantly higher TCR beta diversity than benign nodules.

Libraries were built with PCR. Sequencing instrument: Illumina HiSeq 4000. High-throughput sequencing was used to profile the TCR beta-chain CDR3 region of each patient. The original pipeline was this. Drawing on CDR3 differences between clinicopathological groups, the researchers built a classifier meant to tell apart patients with distant-metastatic papillary thyroid cancer. The Shannon index was used to assess repertoire diversity, and the Morisita-Horn index was used to assess tumor-blood repertoire similarity. The public reads were reanalyzed by TCRdb: fastp trimming at Q25, MiXCR alignment, in-frame beta chains only. The V and J calls and clone size come from TCRdb's table, not from the authors' own analysis. The sample profile shows about 39,000 clones; roughly a fifth of them were found once. The top ten hold around 16% of the sample. Trimmed from V: 8 bases; trimmed from J: 4 bases; junction bases lacking a gene match: 12. The CDR3, cysteine through phenylalanine, is 15 amino acids long. Only the CDR3 region is kept as DNA, spanning 45 bases read in frame from base 1. CDR1 and CDR2 were assigned from the germline V gene as MNHNS and SASEGT.

The V gene is TRBV6-1 and the J gene is TRBJ2-3; 7 of the junction bases match TRBD2. This receptor was taken from a female donor with papillary thyroid cancer or a benign thyroid nodule (not recorded which). Some clones in this sample may be carry-over from other donors' samples. Material: blood. Read as DNA, the sequence is TGTGCCAGCCACCCAAGGGGCGGGAGATCAGATACGCAGTATTTT. It translates to CASHPRGGRSDTQYF.